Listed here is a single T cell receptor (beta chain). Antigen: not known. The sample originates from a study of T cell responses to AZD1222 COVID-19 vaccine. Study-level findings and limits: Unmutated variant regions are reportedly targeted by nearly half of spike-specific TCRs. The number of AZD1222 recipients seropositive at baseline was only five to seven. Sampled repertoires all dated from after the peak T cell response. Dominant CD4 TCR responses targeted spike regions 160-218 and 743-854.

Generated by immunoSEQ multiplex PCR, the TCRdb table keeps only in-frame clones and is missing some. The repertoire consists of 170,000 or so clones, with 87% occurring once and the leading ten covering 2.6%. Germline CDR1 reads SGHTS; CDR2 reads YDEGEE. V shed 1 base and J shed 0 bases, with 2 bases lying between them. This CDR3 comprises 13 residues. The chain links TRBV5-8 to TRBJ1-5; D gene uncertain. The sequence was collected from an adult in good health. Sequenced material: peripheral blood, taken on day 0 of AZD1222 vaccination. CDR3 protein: CASSLISNQPQHF. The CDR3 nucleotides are TGTGCCAGCAGCTTGATTAGCAATCAGCCCCAGCATTTT.